This T cell receptor (beta chain) derives from a study of shared clonotypes between healthy human individuals. General study points: Tissue TCR repertoires likely differ from these blood-only repertoires.

Measured with immunoSEQ multiplex PCR; TCRdb has only the in-frame clones, and not every one. The table includes more than 2,000,000 clones, over 90% detected once. Each of the donors was a healthy adult who was HIV-negative and had not had a recent acute infection or vaccination. After removal of 2 bases from V and 4 bases from J, the junction contained 7 bases not matched to a gene. Germline V lookup: CDR1 SGHAT, CDR2 FQNNGV. The CDR3 totals 15 residues. Concerning this clone itself: Its cognate antigen is unknown.

This clonotype originated in a man aged 18 to 29 in good health. Some clones in this sample may be carry-over from other donors' samples. This chain connects TRBV11-2 to TRBJ1-2; 7 nucleotides match TRBD1. Sequencing was done on a sample of naive CD4+ T cells from PBMCs. The sample's subset: CD45RA+ positively selected. The CDR3 spells CASSLIRDSSYGYTF. The CDR3, as DNA: TGTGCCAGCAGCTTAATCAGGGACAGCTCCTATGGCTACACCTTC.